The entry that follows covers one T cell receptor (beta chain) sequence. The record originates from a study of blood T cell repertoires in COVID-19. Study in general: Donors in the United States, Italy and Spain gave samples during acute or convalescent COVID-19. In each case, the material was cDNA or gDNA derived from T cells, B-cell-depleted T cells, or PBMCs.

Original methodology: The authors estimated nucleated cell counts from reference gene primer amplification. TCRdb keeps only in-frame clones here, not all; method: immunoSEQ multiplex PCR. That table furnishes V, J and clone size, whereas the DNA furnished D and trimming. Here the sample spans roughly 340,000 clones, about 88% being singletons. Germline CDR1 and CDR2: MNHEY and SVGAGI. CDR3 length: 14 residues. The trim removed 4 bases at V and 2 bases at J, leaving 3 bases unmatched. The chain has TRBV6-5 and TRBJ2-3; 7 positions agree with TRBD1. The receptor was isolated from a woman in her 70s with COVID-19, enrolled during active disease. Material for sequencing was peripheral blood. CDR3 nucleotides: TGTGCCAGCAGTTCCGGGACAGACACAGATACGCAGTATTTT. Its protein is CASSSGTDTDTQYF.